What follows are 21 T cell receptor beta chains derived from one specimen sequenced in a study of control samples from healthy donors and cancer patients. Produced via immunoSEQ multiplex PCR; TCRdb's table is partial and in-frame only. The sample shows more than 95,000 clones, roughly 84% of them seen only once. Sample: blood. The source is a man aged 35-49 years in good health.

The chain has TRBV6-5 and TRBJ2-3; weak D call: TRBD1 (6 bases). The ends were cut back, 9 bases at V and 0 bases at J, with 10 bases in the middle. This CDR3 contains 13 residues. Germline V gene data show CDR1 as MNHEY and CDR2 as SVGAGI. The CDR3 loop reads CASRGTSTDTQYF. As DNA, the CDR3 is TGTGCCAGTAGGGGGACAAGCACAGATACGCAGTATTTT.

The chain is built from TRBV29-1 and TRBJ2-3; 8 bases map to TRBD2. Germline CDR1 SQVTM, CDR2 ANQGSEA. The CDR3 has 15 amino acids. Germline trimming cut 7 bases from V and 0 bases from J; bases unmatched to any gene: 9. The CDR3 sequence: CSAPMGLVSTDTQYF. CDR3 sequence (DNA): TGCAGCGCTCCAATGGGACTAGTAAGCACAGATACGCAGTATTTT.

The sample holds a few counts of this clone. V and J are TRBV2 and TRBJ2-7; D might be TRBD2 (5 bases). This CDR3 spans 13 amino acids. The V and J ends lost 4 bases and 4 bases respectively, with 11 bases between them. The germline gives CDR1 SNHLY, CDR2 FYNNEI. The CDR3 sequence: CASSVAERYEQYF. The CDR3 DNA reads as TGTGCCAGCAGTGTCGCAGAGCGGTACGAGCAGTACTTC.

The V and J genes are TRBV30 and TRBJ2-1; the match to TRBD1 covers 7 bases. CDR1 and CDR2 (germline): GTSNPN, SVGIG (reference sequence). The CDR3 consists of 14 residues. With 2 bases clipped from V and 6 bases from J, the junction kept 7 bases outside the gene matches. The CDR3 sequence is CAWSRGGSGNEQFF. The CDR3 DNA follows: TGTGCCTGGAGTCGAGGGGGCTCGGGCAATGAGCAGTTCTTC.

The V gene is TRBV29-1, the J gene TRBJ1-1; D may be TRBD1 (5 bases). Germline V gives CDR1 SQVTM, CDR2 ANQGSEA. The CDR3 is 13 residues long. Trimming stripped 3 bases from V and 4 bases from J, with 12 bases between. The CDR3 region is CSVDLGQITEAFF. CDR3 in DNA: TGCAGCGTTGATCTGGGGCAGATCACTGAAGCTTTCTTT.

The genes are TRBV7-2 and TRBJ2-2; 7 positions match TRBD2. V gave up 0 bases and J gave up 0 bases; unmatched junction bases: 4. Germline CDR1 SGHTA, CDR2 FQGNSA. The CDR3 is made up of 17 amino acids. The CDR3 nucleotides are TGTGCCAGCAGCTTAGCGCCAGCGGGGACGAACACCGGGGAGCTGTTTTTT. Amino acids: CASSLAPAGTNTGELFF.

With respect to this clone: Other DNA sequences in this sample translate to the same CDR3. The genes are TRBV5-1 and TRBJ2-7; D gene unclear. The length of the CDR3 is 11 residues. CDR1 SGHRS and CDR2 YFSETQ come from the germline V gene. The V gene lost 3 bases and the J gene lost 3 bases, with 4 bases spanning the gap. CDR3 in DNA: TGCGCCAGCAGCTGGGGCTACGAGCAGTACTTC. Protein product: CASSWGYEQYF.

The genes are TRBV19 and TRBJ1-5, with a weak D call TRBD1 (6 bases). CDR1 and CDR2 from the germline V gene are LNHDA and SQIVND (reference sequence). Trimming removed 4 bases at V and 1 base at J, with 17 bases between. There are 17 residues in the CDR3. CDR3 in amino acids: CASSRGVGASSNQPQHF. CDR3 nucleotides: TGTGCCAGTAGTAGGGGGGTGGGGGCGAGCAGCAATCAGCCCCAGCATTTT.

This clone was seen a handful of times. This chain connects TRBV6-6 to TRBJ1-2; maybe TRBD1 (6 bases). V gave up 4 bases and J gave up 3 bases, with 12 bases separating them. Germline-derived CDR1 and CDR2 are MNHNY and SVGAGI (reference sequence). This CDR3 has 14 amino acids. The CDR3 loop is CASSSYRADYGYTF. CDR3 bases: TGTGCCAGCAGTTCCTACAGGGCAGACTATGGCTACACCTTC.

The rearrangement links TRBV6-5 to TRBJ1-5; unclear D gene. The germline gives CDR1 MNHEY, CDR2 SVGAGI. The ends were cut back, 6 bases at V and 0 bases at J, with 6 bases in the middle. The CDR3 runs 13 residues. DNA of the CDR3: TGTGCCAGCAGCGTGGGTAGCAATCAGCCCCAGCATTTT. It encodes CASSVGSNQPQHF.

To note about this clone: Within the sample, other DNA sequences also encode this same CDR3. The rearrangement uses TRBV12-3 or TRBV12-4 and TRBJ1-5; D unclear. Trimming pared 6 bases from V and 3 bases from J, leaving 9 bases between. The CDR3 loop spans 13 amino acids. CDR3 DNA sequence: TGTGCCAGCAGCTCGGGAGTCAATCAGCCCCAGCATTTT. Protein: CASSSGVNQPQHF.

The chain employs TRBV25-1 and TRBJ1-1, with D unresolved. The CDR3 is 11 residues long. V gave up 4 bases and J gave up 10 bases, with 10 bases separating them. Germline lookup yields CDR1 MGHDK and CDR2 SYGVNS. The chain's CDR3 is CASSVGLGAFF. DNA of the CDR3: TGTGCCAGCAGTGTAGGGCTAGGAGCTTTCTTT.

The J gene is TRBJ2-2, the V gene TRBV5-1; D call uncertain. Germline CDR1 SGHRS, CDR2 YFSETQ. CDR3 length equals 15 residues. V gave up 0 bases and J gave up 4 bases, with 10 bases separating them. The CDR3 nucleotides read TGCGCCAGCAGCTTGGAAGGGCTGGTCACCGGGGAGCTGTTTTTT. Protein product: CASSLEGLVTGELFF.

This chain connects TRBV29-1 to TRBJ1-1; no reliable D call. V was shortened by 4 bases and J by 1 base, with 7 bases between the two germline ends. CDR3 size: 12 residues. CDR1 is SQVTM and CDR2 is ANQGSEA in the germline V gene. The CDR3 sequence is CSVGMGNTEAFF. Written as DNA, the CDR3 is TGCAGCGTTGGGATGGGGAACACTGAAGCTTTCTTT.

The chain uses TRBV7-2 and TRBJ2-3, with a possible D match to TRBD2 (5 bases). Trimming took off 9 bases at V and 6 bases at J, with 16 bases between the two ends. This CDR3 spans 13 amino acids. Germline values: CDR1 SGHTA, CDR2 FQGNSA. CDR3 loop: CASATGTLDTQYF. CDR3 nucleotide sequence: TGTGCCAGTGCCACGGGAACTTTGGATACGCAGTATTTT.

V usage is TRBV4-3 and J usage is TRBJ1-5; 7 nucleotides align to TRBD1. CDR3 size: 15 residues. With 2 bases clipped from V and 6 bases from J, the junction kept 7 bases outside the gene matches. The germline CDR1 and CDR2 sequences are LGHNA and YSLEER. CDR3 bases: TGCGCCAGCAGCCAACGACAGGGTTCGCGTCAGCCCCAGCATTTT. It encodes CASSQRQGSRQPQHF.

Notes on this clone: In the same sample, other DNA sequences code for this CDR3. This chain uses TRBV6-5 with TRBJ2-7; D perhaps matches TRBD1 (5 bases). The CDR3 is 14 amino acids. With 0 bases removed from V and 4 bases from J, the gap between germline ends came to 10 bases. Germline-derived CDR1 and CDR2 are MNHEY and SVGAGI. As DNA, the CDR3 is TGTGCCAGCAGTTACTCCCAGGGTAGTTACGAGCAGTACTTC. Protein sequence: CASSYSQGSYEQYF.

The chain uses TRBV6-5 and TRBJ1-6; possibly TRBD1 for D (6 bases). V was trimmed by 11 bases and J by 1 base, leaving 9 bases between them. The CDR3 consists of 13 residues. CDR1 is MNHEY and CDR2 is SVGAGI in the germline V gene. CDR3 in amino acids: CAGGRSYNSPLHF. The DNA for the CDR3 is TGTGCCGGGGGGCGATCCTATAATTCACCCCTCCACTTT.

The V gene is TRBV6-5, the J gene TRBJ2-3, with D tentatively TRBD1 (6 bases). Per the germline V gene, CDR1 is MNHEY and CDR2 is SVGAGI. Trimming pared 2 bases from V and 6 bases from J, leaving 15 bases between. The CDR3 consists of 15 residues. This CDR3 reads CASSYGGRVVDTQYF. Written as DNA, the CDR3 is TGTGCCAGCAGTTACGGGGGCAGGGTAGTCGATACGCAGTATTTT.

This rearrangement joins TRBV3-1 (or the pseudogene TRBV3-2) to TRBJ2-3; 8 bases are a match to TRBD2. The CDR3 contains 17 residues. V was clipped by 1 base and J by 1 base; unmatched bases: 7. Germline V CDR1 and CDR2: LGHDT, YNNKEL (reference sequence). CDR3 nucleotide sequence: TGTGCCAGCAGCCAAGGTGTGAGCGGGGGCCGCACAGATACGCAGTATTTT. This translates into CASSQGVSGGRTDTQYF.

The chain couples TRBV2 to TRBJ1-5, with 8 bases matching TRBD1. CDR3 length equals 18 residues. Trimming removed 6 bases from V and 0 bases from J; junction bases left unmatched: 13. Germline V lookup: CDR1 SNHLY, CDR2 FYNNEI. CDR3 region: CASRDGTGALYSNQPQHF. In DNA form, the CDR3 reads TGTGCCAGCAGGGACGGGACAGGCGCCCTTTATAGCAATCAGCCCCAGCATTTT.